The 18 T cell receptor beta chains reported below all come from one sample, sequenced in a study of cytomegalovirus exposure and HLA in healthy donors. The study ran its PCR with 60 Vbeta and 13 Jbeta primers. The protocol was immunoSEQ multiplex PCR, while the TCRdb copy is restricted to in-frame clones and leaves out a portion. The profile covers 150,000 to 200,000 clones, with around 81% appearing a single time and just over 2% taken by the ten largest. The specimen was PBMCs. Receptors were obtained from a woman under 30 in good health and CMV-seropositive.

J is TRBJ2-2 and V is TRBV11-3, with D uncertain. Between the trimmed V and J ends, which lost 2 bases and 2 bases, there was a span of 3 bases. CDR1 SGHNT and CDR2 YENEEA come from the germline V gene. CDR3 size: 13 residues. CDR3 DNA: TGTGCCAGCAGCTTATCTAACACCGGGGAGCTGTTTTTT. Translation: CASSLSNTGELFF.

This chain joins TRBV4-1 and TRBJ2-5; 7 bases are shared with TRBD1. V shed 4 bases, J shed 4 bases, and the junction held 9 bases outside the gene matches. Germline V lookup: CDR1 MGHRA, CDR2 YSYEKL. The CDR3 totals 15 residues. The CDR3 region is CASSLSGGTRETQYF. As DNA, the CDR3 is TGCGCCAGCAGCCTATCAGGGGGAACCCGAGAGACCCAGTACTTC.

The chain recombines TRBV11-2 with TRBJ2-7; weak D call: TRBD2 (6 bases). Germline V gives CDR1 SGHAT, CDR2 FQNNGV. This CDR3 region has 14 residues. V was cut by 5 bases and J by 4 bases, with 15 bases left in between. CDR3: CASSTGTGVYEQYF. The CDR3, as DNA: TGTGCCAGCAGCACCGGGACGGGGGTTTACGAGCAGTACTTC.

The chain links TRBV2 to TRBJ2-5; 7 bases agree with TRBD2. Germline V gene lookup returns CDR1 SNHLY and CDR2 FYNNEI. The V and J ends lost 2 bases and 4 bases, in that order; junction bases with no gene match: 7. The CDR3 sequence is 15 residues long. CDR3 loop: CASSENSGAIETQYF. DNA for the CDR3: TGTGCCAGCAGTGAAAACAGCGGGGCGATAGAGACCCAGTACTTC.

The chain employs TRBV6-1 and TRBJ1-1; no clear D. The length of the CDR3 is 15 residues. Germline CDR1 reads MNHNS; CDR2 reads SASEGT. The V gene lost 0 bases and the J gene lost 0 bases, with 8 bases spanning the gap. Written as DNA, the CDR3 is TGTGCCAGCAGTGAAGCACCCCACTTGAACACTGAAGCTTTCTTT. Its protein product is CASSEAPHLNTEAFF.

V usage is TRBV2 and J usage is TRBJ1-2; TRBD1 matches 9 bases. CDR3 length: 14 residues. V was pared by 2 bases and J by 6 bases, with 4 bases of the junction left unmatched. The germline gives CDR1 SNHLY, CDR2 FYNNEI. The CDR3 spells CASSETRTGDGYTF. The CDR3 DNA sequence: TGTGCCAGCAGTGAAACTAGGACAGGGGATGGCTACACCTTC.

The V call is TRBV4-1, the J call TRBJ1-2; no reliable D call. V lost 1 base and J lost 5, with 8 bases in between. Germline-derived CDR1 and CDR2 are MGHRA and YSYEKL. This CDR3 has 13 amino acids. CDR3 amino acids: CASSQVTFYGYTF. CDR3 DNA: TGCGCCAGCAGCCAAGTAACATTTTATGGCTACACCTTC.

The chain has TRBV6-5 and TRBJ2-3, with 7 bases fitting TRBD1. The CDR3 loop spans 15 amino acids. Germline V gives CDR1 MNHEY, CDR2 SVGAGI. Germline trimming cut 4 bases from V and 1 base from J; bases unmatched to any gene: 5. The CDR3 protein is CASSFTGVGTDTQYF. CDR3 in DNA: TGTGCCAGCAGTTTTACAGGGGTTGGCACAGATACGCAGTATTTT.

The rearrangement joins TRBV6-1 to TRBJ2-1; tentatively, D is TRBD2 (6 bases). The V gene lost 7 bases and the J gene lost 4 bases, with 8 bases spanning the gap. Germline V gene lookup returns CDR1 MNHNS and CDR2 SASEGT. This CDR3 has 12 amino acids. CDR3 in amino acids: CASTGGYNEQFF. For the CDR3, the DNA is TGTGCCAGCACTGGGGGGTACAATGAGCAGTTCTTC.

This sequence joins TRBV9 and TRBJ2-1; D might be TRBD2 (7 bases). The germline V and J ends were trimmed by 4 bases and 7 bases, with 21 bases remaining between them. The length of the CDR3 is 16 residues. In germline, CDR1 is SGDLS, CDR2 YYNGEE. CDR3 loop: CASSTPGRGAGNEQFF. Here the CDR3 DNA reads TGTGCCAGCAGCACGCCCGGACGGGGGGCAGGGAATGAGCAGTTCTTC.

This clone has just a few counts. The chain links TRBV10-3 to TRBJ2-3; a weak D match, TRBD1 (7 bases). Trimming left V 3 bases short and J 2 bases short, with 15 bases between. The CDR3 runs 16 residues. The V gene's germline CDR1 is ENHRY and CDR2 SYGVKD. The CDR3 nucleotides read TGTGCCATCAGTGACAACCAGGGGGGAAACACAGATACGCAGTATTTT. Protein sequence: CAISDNQGGNTDTQYF.

CDR3 DNA sequence: TGTGCCAGCAGTTCGTGGGAGGGGGGTCAAGAGACCCAGTACTTC. As protein: CASSSWEGGQETQYF. V gene TRBV7-9 combines with J gene TRBJ2-5; a possible D gene is TRBD2 (7 bases). The germline gives CDR1 SEHNR, CDR2 FQNEAQ (reference sequence). V lost 6 bases and J lost 2, with 16 bases in between. This CDR3 is built from 15 residues.

The sample holds one count of this clone. This chain uses TRBV7-6 with TRBJ2-5, with TRBD2 matching 9 bases. The CDR3 sequence is 16 residues long. The germline V gene encodes CDR1 SGHVS and CDR2 FNYEAQ. Germline trimming cut 2 bases from V and 4 bases from J; bases unmatched to any gene: 8. The CDR3 DNA reads as TGTGCCAGCAGCTTAAGGGGCGGGGGGGCACGAGAGACCCAGTACTTC. Its protein is CASSLRGGGARETQYF.

The V call is TRBV27, the J call TRBJ2-7; no clear D. CDR1 and CDR2 (germline): MNHEY, SMNVEV (reference sequence). V lost 2 bases, J lost 0 bases, and 8 bases lay in between. The CDR3 is 14 amino acids. The CDR3 DNA sequence: TGTGCCAGCAGTTTACACTTCGGCTCCTACGAGCAGTACTTC. Translated, it gives CASSLHFGSYEQYF.

The chain uses TRBV30 and TRBJ2-1, with 13 bases matching TRBD2. The CDR3 spans 14 residues. V was clipped by 7 bases and J by 4 bases; unmatched bases: 4. Germline V gene sequence: CDR1 GTSNPN, CDR2 SVGIG (reference sequence). The CDR3 region is CASGLAGVYNEQFF. In nucleotides, the CDR3 is TGTGCCTCCGGACTAGCGGGGGTATACAATGAGCAGTTCTTC.

This chain connects TRBV7-2 to TRBJ1-2, with TRBD1 matching over 9 bases. CDR3 length: 17 amino acids. V shed 7 bases and J 4 bases; nucleotides not matched to a gene: 16. The germline V gene encodes CDR1 SGHTA and CDR2 FQGNSA. The CDR3 DNA follows: TGTGCCAGCACCCTCGGGACAGGGTGGATGAGGGGCTATGGCTACACCTTC. Encoded protein: CASTLGTGWMRGYGYTF.

The V and J genes are TRBV7-9 and TRBJ2-7; D possibly corresponds to TRBD1 (5 bases). Germline V CDR1 and CDR2: SEHNR, FQNEAQ (reference sequence). The CDR3 covers 13 residues. Trimming pared 4 bases from V and 2 bases from J, leaving 9 bases between. CDR3 residues: CASSSGRAYEQYF. DNA of the CDR3: TGTGCCAGCAGCTCGGGCAGGGCCTACGAGCAGTACTTC.

This clone was recorded only once. The gene calls are TRBV2 and TRBJ1-5, with D tentatively TRBD1 (5 bases). V gave up 5 bases and J gave up 7 bases, with 15 bases separating them. The germline CDR1 and CDR2 sequences are SNHLY and FYNNEI. The CDR3 consists of 14 residues. The CDR3 sequence: CASSLGRVDQPQHF. The DNA of the CDR3 is TGTGCCAGCAGTCTGGGCAGGGTTGACCAGCCCCAGCATTTT.